This T cell receptor (beta chain) derives from a study of blood T cells in healthy people across ages. Regarding this clonotype: Its matching antigen is unknown.

The CDR3 has 16 amino acids. The V gene lost 2 bases and the J gene lost 0 bases, with 11 bases spanning the gap. From germline, CDR1 is SGHTA and CDR2 FQGNSA. Study results and limitations: Long-lived donors had more naive CD4+ cells and higher diversity than aged donors. Unknown donor CMV status possibly confounded expanded clonotype changes.

Peripheral blood was drawn, approximately 10 milliliters per donor. PCR was performed a second time for about 7 to 11 cycles using a sample-barcoded 5' primer and a J-beta primer mix. Each cDNA molecule carried a tag from a template-switch adaptor that contained 12 random nucleotides. TCRdb reanalysed the 5' RACE reads using MiXCR and keeps one entry per CDR3 protein. In the table there are around 850,000 distinct CDR3 sequences, 35% to 40% of which are singletons. The genes are TRBV7-2 and TRBJ1-5; D is ambiguous. The receptor was isolated from a man aged 18 to 29 in good health. Specimen: blood. CDR3 bases: TGTGCCAGCAGCTTAAGTTTAGGGAGTAGCAATCAGCCCCAGCATTTT. It yields the protein CASSLSLGSSNQPQHF.